The clone carrying this TCR beta chain was counted only a few times. The antigen is unknown. The germline V gene encodes CDR1 SEHNR and CDR2 FQNEAQ (reference sequence). Trimming took off 6 bases at V and 2 bases at J, with 7 bases between the two ends. The CDR3 has 12 residues. TCRdb's table, derived via immunoSEQ multiplex PCR, lists solely in-frame clones and lacks some. Among under 40,000 clones listed, over 80% were seen once. These data are taken from a study of regulatory dendritic cells for organ transplantation. General study points: Memory T cells were less diverse than naive, with memory CD8+ most oligoclonal. Memory CD8+ clonal expansion seemed more limited with regulatory than mature dendritic cells. Resting memory CD8+ T cells held the most alloreactive clonotypes.

FACS sorted CD4+ or CD8+ T cells into CD45RA+ naive and CD45RO+ memory. Sequencing was performed on naive CD8+ T cells from blood. Subset: CD45RA+ naive T cells. The rearrangement joins TRBV7-9 to TRBJ1-1; D is unresolved. The source of this sequence is a human donor in good health. The CDR3 DNA reads TGTGCCAGCAGACCGGGTAACACTGAAGCTTTCTTT. This sequence encodes CASRPGNTEAFF. The variable domain in full, with the rest retrieved from reference TRBV7-9 and TRBJ1-1, is DTGVSQNPRHKITKRGQNVTFRCDPISEHNRLYWYRQTLGQGPEFLTYFQNEAQLEKSRLLSDRFSAERPKGSFSTLEIQRTEQGDSAMYLCASRPGNTEAFFGQGTRLTVV.